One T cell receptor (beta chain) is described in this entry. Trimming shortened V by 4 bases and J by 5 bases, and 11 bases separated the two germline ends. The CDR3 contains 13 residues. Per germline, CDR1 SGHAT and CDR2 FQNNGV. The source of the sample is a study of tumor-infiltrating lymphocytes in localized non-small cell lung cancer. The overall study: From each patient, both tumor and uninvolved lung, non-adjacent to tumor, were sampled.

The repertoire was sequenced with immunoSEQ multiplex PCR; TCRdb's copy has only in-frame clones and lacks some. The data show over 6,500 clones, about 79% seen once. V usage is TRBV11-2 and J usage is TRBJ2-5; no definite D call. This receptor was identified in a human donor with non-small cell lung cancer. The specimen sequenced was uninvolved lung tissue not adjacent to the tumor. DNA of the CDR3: TGTGCCAGCAGCTCTGACTTAGTCGAGACCCAGTACTTC. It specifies CASSSDLVETQYF.